The source of this T cell receptor beta chain is a study of sequential checkpoint blockade in melanoma. Repertoires were generated with immunoSEQ multiplex PCR, while TCRdb's copy carries only in-frame clones and drops some. The profile shows some 13,000 clones, about 78% of them singletons. The sample's treatment: randomized to nivolumab then ipilimumab (arm A) or the reverse (arm B). Patients had received no earlier DNA-damaging chemotherapy. The clonotype was recovered from a human donor with melanoma. The sequencing used CD8+ T cells sorted from blood (inferred from file names), collected from a patient given nivolumab and ipilimumab in sequence.

CDR3 loop: CASSPTGYEQYF. The CDR3 nucleotides read TGTGCCAGCAGCCCCACGGGCTACGAGCAGTACTTC. The chain employs TRBV14 and TRBJ2-7; D is undetermined. The CDR3 spans 12 residues. V shed 4 bases and J shed 3 bases, with 7 bases lying between them. Germline CDR1 is SGHDN and CDR2 is FVKESK. The variable domain in full, with the rest retrieved from reference TRBV14 and TRBJ2-7, is EAGVTQFPSHSVIEKGQTVTLRCDPISGHDNLYWYRRVMGKEIKFLLHFVKESKQDESGMPNNRFLAERTGGTYSTLKVQPAELEDSGVYFCASSPTGYEQYFGPGTRLTVT.